This TCR beta chain was sequenced during a study of blood T cell repertoires in COVID-19. Overall study: Sources were T cells, B-cell-depleted T cells, or PBMCs; the material itself was cDNA or gDNA.

The length of the CDR3 is 16 residues. Germline V gives CDR1 SGHTA, CDR2 FQGNSA. With 4 bases removed from V and 2 bases from J, the gap between germline ends came to 12 bases. The method was immunoSEQ multiplex PCR; TCRdb's version includes in-frame clones alone and lacks a portion of them. In the table there are approximately 280,000 clones, approximately 86% of which are singletons. Input material: PBMCs or T cells enriched from blood (not recorded which). The sequence derives from a woman aged 18-30 years who had recovered from COVID-19. The rearrangement uses TRBV7-2 and TRBJ2-6; D is undetermined. DNA for the CDR3: TGTGCCAGCAGCTCAATACTCTCGGCTGGGGCCAACGTCCTGACTTTC. Its translation is CASSSILSAGANVLTF.